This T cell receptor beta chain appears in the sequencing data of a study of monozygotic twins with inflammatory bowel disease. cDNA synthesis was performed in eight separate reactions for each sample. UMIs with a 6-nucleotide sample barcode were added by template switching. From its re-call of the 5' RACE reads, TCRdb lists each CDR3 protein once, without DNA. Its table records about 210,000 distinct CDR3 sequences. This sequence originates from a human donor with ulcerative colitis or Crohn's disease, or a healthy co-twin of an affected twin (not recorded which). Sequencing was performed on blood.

This CDR3 reads CASSLWQNYGYTF. The chain employs TRBV5-4 and TRBJ1-2. Germline lookup yields CDR1 SGHNT and CDR2 YYREEE (reference sequence). The CDR3 totals 13 residues.